Sequencing of this T cell receptor beta chain was carried out in a study of vaccination and CD4 T cells after COVID-19. In the study overall: In the convalescent cohort, there were six males and four females, two of them Hispanic.

This clonotype was detected a few times. What it recognizes is unknown. Germline V lookup: CDR1 DFQATT, CDR2 SNEGSKA (reference sequence). This CDR3 region has 11 residues. The V end lost 6 bases, the J end lost 4 bases, and 9 bases lay between the germline ends. Scientists ran DNA taken from cultured CD4+ T cells through the Oncomine TCR Beta short-read assay for sequencing. One entry per CDR3 protein, called by TCRdb with MiXCR from the PCR reads. The sample records about 21,000 distinct CDR3 sequences, under 80% being singletons. The treatment was: approximately 10-day PBMC culture with coronavirus spike peptide pools or control peptides (ViraFEST assay). Recorded positive PCR dates fall between March and December 2020, preceding US Alpha, Beta and Delta variants.

This chain uses TRBV20-1 with TRBJ1-2; D gene ambiguous. The clonotype was recovered from a human donor who had recovered from COVID-19. Sequencing was performed on CD4+ T cells from blood, cultured in vitro. The CDR3 sequence is CSAPESYGYTF. As DNA, the CDR3 is TGCAGTGCCCCAGAGAGCTATGGCTACACCTTC.